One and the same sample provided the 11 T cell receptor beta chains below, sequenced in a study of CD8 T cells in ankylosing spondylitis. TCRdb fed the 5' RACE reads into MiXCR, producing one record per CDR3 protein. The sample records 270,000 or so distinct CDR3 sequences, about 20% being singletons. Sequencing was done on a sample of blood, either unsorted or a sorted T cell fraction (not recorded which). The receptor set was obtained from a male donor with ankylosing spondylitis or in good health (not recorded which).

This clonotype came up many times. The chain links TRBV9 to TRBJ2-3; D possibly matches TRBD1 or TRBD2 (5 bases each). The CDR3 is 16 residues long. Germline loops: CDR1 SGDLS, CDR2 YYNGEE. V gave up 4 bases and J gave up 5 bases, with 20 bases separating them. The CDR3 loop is CASSRGSWTREDTQYF. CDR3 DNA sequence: TGTGCCAGCAGCAGAGGGAGCTGGACAAGAGAAGATACGCAGTATTTT.

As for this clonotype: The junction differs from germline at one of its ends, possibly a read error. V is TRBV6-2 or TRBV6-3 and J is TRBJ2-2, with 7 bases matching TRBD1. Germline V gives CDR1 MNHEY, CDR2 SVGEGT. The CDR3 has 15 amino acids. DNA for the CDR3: TGTGCCAGCAGTTACAGGGGGCTGGACACCGGGGAGCTGTTCTTT. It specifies CASSYRGLDTGELFF.

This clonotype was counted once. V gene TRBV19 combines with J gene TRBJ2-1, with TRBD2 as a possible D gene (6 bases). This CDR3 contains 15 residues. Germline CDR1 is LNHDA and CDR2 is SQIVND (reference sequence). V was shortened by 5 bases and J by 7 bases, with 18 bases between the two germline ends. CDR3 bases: TGTGCCAGTAGTCGCCGGGAGTTTGAATCTAATGAGCAGTTCTTC. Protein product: CASSRREFESNEQFF.

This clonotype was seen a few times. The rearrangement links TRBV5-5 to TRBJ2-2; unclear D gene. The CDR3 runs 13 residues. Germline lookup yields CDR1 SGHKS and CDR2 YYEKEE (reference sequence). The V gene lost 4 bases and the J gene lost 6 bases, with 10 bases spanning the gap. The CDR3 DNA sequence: TGTGCCAGCAGCCACGGTCGCTCCGGGGAGCTGTTTTTT. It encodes CASSHGRSGELFF.

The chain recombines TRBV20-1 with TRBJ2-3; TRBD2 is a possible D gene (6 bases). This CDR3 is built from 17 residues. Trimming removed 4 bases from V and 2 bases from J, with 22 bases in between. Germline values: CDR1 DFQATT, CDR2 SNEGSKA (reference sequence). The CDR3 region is CSATLRELLGLTDTQYF. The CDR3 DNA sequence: TGCAGTGCTACTTTGCGGGAACTTCTCGGCCTCACAGATACGCAGTATTTT.

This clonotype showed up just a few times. The CDR3 DNA sequence: TGTGCCAGCAGTTTATCGCCCGGGACTAGCATCACAGATACGCAGTATTTT. Translated, it gives CASSLSPGTSITDTQYF. The chain is built from TRBV27 and TRBJ2-3; 9 positions agree with TRBD2. J lost 2 bases, V lost 0 bases, and 6 bases had no gene match. CDR3 length: 17 residues. Germline V lookup: CDR1 MNHEY, CDR2 SMNVEV (reference sequence).

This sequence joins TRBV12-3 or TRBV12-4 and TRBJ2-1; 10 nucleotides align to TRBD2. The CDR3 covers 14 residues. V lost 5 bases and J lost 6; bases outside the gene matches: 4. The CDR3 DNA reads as TGTGCCAGCAGTCCGGGACTAGCGTTCAATGAGCAGTTCTTC. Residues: CASSPGLAFNEQFF.

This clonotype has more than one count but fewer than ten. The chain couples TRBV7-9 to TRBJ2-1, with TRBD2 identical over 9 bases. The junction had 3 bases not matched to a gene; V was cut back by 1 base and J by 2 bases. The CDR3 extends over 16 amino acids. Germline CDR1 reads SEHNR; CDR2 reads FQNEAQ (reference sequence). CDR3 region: CASSLDGGRAYNEQFF. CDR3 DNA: TGTGCCAGCAGCTTAGACGGCGGGAGGGCCTACAATGAGCAGTTCTTC.

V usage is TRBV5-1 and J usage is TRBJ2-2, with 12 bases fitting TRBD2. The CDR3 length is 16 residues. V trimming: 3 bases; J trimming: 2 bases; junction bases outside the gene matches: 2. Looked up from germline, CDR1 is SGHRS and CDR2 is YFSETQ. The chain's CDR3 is CASSWTSGTNTGELFF. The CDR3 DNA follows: TGCGCCAGCAGCTGGACTAGCGGGACTAACACCGGGGAGCTGTTTTTT. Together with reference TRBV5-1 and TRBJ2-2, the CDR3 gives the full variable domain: KAGVTQTPRYLIKTRGQQVTLSCSPISGHRSVSWYQQTPGQGLQFLFEYFSETQRNKGNFPGRFSGRQFSNSRSEMNVSTLELGDSALYLCASSWTSGTNTGELFFGEGSRLTVL.

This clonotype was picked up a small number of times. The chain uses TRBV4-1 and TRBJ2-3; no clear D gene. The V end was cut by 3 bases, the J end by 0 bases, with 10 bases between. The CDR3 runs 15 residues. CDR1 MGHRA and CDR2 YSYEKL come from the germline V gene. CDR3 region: CASSQVYTSTDTQYF. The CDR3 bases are TGCGCCAGCAGCCAGGTCTACACAAGCACAGATACGCAGTATTTT.

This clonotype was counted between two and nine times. The CDR3 is CASSPLQGWREQYF. CDR3 bases: TGTGCCAGCAGTCCCCTACAGGGGTGGAGGGAGCAGTACTTC. The V gene is TRBV6-1, the J gene TRBJ2-7; 7 bases map to TRBD1. V shed 5 bases, J shed 7 bases, and the junction held 11 bases outside the gene matches. The length of the CDR3 is 14 residues. Germline V CDR1 and CDR2: MNHNS, SASEGT.